This T cell receptor beta chain was documented in a study of T cell responses to AZD1222 COVID-19 vaccine (dated by TCRdb to about 2021). Background on the whole study: AZD1222 recipients with second doses at about 4 weeks or about 12 weeks were pooled, because spike-specific TCR depth and breadth did not differ between schedules. A total of approximately 240 trial participants underwent TCR sequencing, of whom 207 received two doses of AZD1222 and about 25 received two doses of the MenACWY control vaccine. Trial participants were enrolled by age into subgroups of 18-55, 56-69 and 70-plus years, and about 150, 27 and 61 TCR-sequenced participants, respectively, were included in these subgroups.

The CDR3 regions of human TCRbeta chains were analyzed by immunosequencing. Under the source paper's analysis protocol: TCRs in the repertoires were compared against a reference library of SARS-CoV-2-specific TCRs that had been generated with the MIRA antigen-specificity platform. Breadth meant the fraction of unique TCRs that were SARS-CoV-2-associated, whereas depth meant the fraction of total T cells that were SARS-CoV-2-associated. Using the MIRA data, each spike-specific TCR was mapped to the spike region that the TCR reacts to and placed in a CD4 or CD8 class. Log10-transformed breadth and depth values were compared by one-way ANOVA with Sidak's multiple comparisons tests. TCRdb carries this immuneACCESS record with in-frame sequences only. Its versions omit some clonotypes, under half of them owing to an unresolved V gene in the studies checked, with the rest unexplained. V and J calls and clone size are given by that table; D and trimming were obtained from the DNA. The table for this sample lists 95,000 to 150,000 clones; over 80% of them were counted only once. Clones ranked in the top ten supply 14% of the sample.

Trimming at the junction amounts to 3 bases on V and 0 bases on J, and the germline ends lie 12 bases apart. The CDR3 measures 16 amino acids from cysteine to phenylalanine. The entry retains the CDR3 DNA only, 48 bases that are in frame from base 1. The germline V gene encodes CDR1 SNHLY and CDR2 FYNNEI. Study-level results and caveats: The whole spike protein was spanned by vaccine-associated CD4 TCRs, and dominant responses were seen in regions 160-218 and 743-854. No day 14 peak-response samples were available, so repertoires were characterized only after the peak T cell response. Reportedly, almost half of the unique spike-specific TCRs recognized epitopes lying outside the regions that are mutated in the B.1.351 and B.1.1.7 variants. A significant rise in spike-specific TCR breadth and depth was observed after two AZD1222 doses relative to day 0 and relative to MenACWY recipients. Conclusions about previously exposed vaccinees are limited because only six or seven AZD1222 recipients were SARS-CoV-2 seropositive at baseline. Participants were mostly white British and included more females than males, and it was suggested by the authors that clonal diversity may have been underestimated. The 56-69-year group was small, and its depth increase did not reach significance, likely because of low power.

On this clone itself: Which antigen it targets is not known. Base qualities are missing; no much larger clone stands one base away.

Taken with the paper, the label for time point translates to: baseline before first vaccination. The vaccinee samples were drawn from two UK trials, COV001 and COV002, one of which was a single-blind randomized controlled phase 2/3 trial testing AZD1222 (ChAdOx1 nCoV-19) in healthy adults. Trial participant PBMC samples were collected at day 0 and day 28 after the second dose for TCRbeta chain sequencing. The sequenced sample was peripheral blood, obtained on day 0 of AZD1222 vaccination. The chain links TRBV2 with TRBJ1-5; the D gene cannot be named for sure. The receptor was derived from an adult in good health. The CDR3 is CASSDGPAYSNQPQHF. In nucleotide form, the sequence is TGTGCCAGCAGTGACGGACCCGCTTATAGCAATCAGCCCCAGCATTTT.